This record looks at one T cell receptor (beta chain) sequence and its context. Its target is not known. The sample comes from a study of cytomegalovirus exposure and HLA in healthy donors. Study-wide results and caveats: A later analysis found common viral pathogens apparently linked to several of the most significant clusters.

It was with 60 Vbeta and 13 Jbeta primers that the PCR ran. Data came from immunoSEQ multiplex PCR; TCRdb stores just in-frame clones and leaves some out. The listing contains 80,000 or so clones. Germline CDR1 SQVTM, CDR2 ANQGSEA. The CDR3 totals 14 residues. V gave up 3 bases and J gave up 0 bases; unmatched junction bases: 3. This receptor was taken from a young woman in good health and CMV-seronegative. Material for sequencing was PBMCs. The rearrangement uses TRBV29-1 and TRBJ1-1, with 8 nucleotides matching TRBD1. CDR3 protein: CSVDVTGVNTEAFF. As DNA, the CDR3 is TGCAGCGTTGACGTGACAGGGGTGAACACTGAAGCTTTCTTT.